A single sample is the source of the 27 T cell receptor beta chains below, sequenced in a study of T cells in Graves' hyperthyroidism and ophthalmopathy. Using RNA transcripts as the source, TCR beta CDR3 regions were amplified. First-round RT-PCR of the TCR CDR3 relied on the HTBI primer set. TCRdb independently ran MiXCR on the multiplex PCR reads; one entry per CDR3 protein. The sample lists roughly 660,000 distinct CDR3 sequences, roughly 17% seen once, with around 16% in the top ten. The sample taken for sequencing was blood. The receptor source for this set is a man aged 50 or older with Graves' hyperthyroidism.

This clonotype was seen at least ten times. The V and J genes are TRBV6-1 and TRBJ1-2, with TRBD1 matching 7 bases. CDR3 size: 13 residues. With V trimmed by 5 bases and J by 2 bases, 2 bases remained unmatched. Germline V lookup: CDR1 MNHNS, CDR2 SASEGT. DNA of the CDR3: TGTGCCAGCAGTAAGACAGGGAACTATGGCTACACCTTC. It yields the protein CASSKTGNYGYTF.

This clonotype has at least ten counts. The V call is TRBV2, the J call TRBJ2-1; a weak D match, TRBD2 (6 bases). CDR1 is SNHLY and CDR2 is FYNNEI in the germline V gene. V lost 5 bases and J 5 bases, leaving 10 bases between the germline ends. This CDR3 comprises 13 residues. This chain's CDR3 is CASSLAKNNEQFF. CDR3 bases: TGTGCCAGCAGTCTAGCGAAAAACAATGAGCAGTTCTTC.

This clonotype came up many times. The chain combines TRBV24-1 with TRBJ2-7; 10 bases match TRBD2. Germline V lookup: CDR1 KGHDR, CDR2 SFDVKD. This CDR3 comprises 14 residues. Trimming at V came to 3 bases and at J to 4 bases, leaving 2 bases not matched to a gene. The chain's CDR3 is CATSDAAGGYEQYF. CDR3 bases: TGTGCCACCAGTGATGCAGCGGGAGGGTACGAGCAGTACTTC.

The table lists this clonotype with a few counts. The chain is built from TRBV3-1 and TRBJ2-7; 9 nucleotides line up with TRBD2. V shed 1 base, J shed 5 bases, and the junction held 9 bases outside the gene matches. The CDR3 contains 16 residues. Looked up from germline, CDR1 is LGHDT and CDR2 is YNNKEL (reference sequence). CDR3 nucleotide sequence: TGTGCCAGCAGCCAAGGGTCCGCTAGCGGGAACCACGAGCAGTACTTC. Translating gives CASSQGSASGNHEQYF.

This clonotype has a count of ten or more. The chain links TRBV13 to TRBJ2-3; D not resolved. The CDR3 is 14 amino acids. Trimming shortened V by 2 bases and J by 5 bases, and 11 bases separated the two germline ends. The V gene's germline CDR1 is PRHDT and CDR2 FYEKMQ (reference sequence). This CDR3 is CASSLPSLKDTQYF. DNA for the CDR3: TGTGCCAGCAGCTTACCTTCACTTAAAGATACGCAGTATTTT.

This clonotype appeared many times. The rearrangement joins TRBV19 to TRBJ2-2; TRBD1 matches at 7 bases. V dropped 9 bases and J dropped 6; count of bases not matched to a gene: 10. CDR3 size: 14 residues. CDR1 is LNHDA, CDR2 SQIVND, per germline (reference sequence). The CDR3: CASSGQVFAGELFF. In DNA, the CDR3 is TGTGCCAGCTCCGGACAGGTCTTCGCCGGGGAGCTGTTTTTT.

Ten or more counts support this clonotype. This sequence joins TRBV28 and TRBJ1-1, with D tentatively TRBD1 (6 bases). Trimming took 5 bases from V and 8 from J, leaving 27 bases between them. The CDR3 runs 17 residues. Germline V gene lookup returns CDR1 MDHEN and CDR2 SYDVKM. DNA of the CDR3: TGTGCCAGCAGTGCACGGGAGGGGGGGCCCAGCGCGCGAGAAGCTTTCTTT. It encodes CASSAREGGPSAREAFF.

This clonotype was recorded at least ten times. The CDR3 DNA sequence: TGTGCCAGCAGTTTGACAGCGGGGCGGAACACTGAAGCTTTCTTT. As protein: CASSLTAGRNTEAFF. The rearrangement uses TRBV12-3 or TRBV12-4 and TRBJ1-1, with D possibly TRBD1 on 5 matching bases. Trimming shortened V by 3 bases and J by 1 base, and 12 bases separated the two germline ends. The CDR3 has 15 amino acids.

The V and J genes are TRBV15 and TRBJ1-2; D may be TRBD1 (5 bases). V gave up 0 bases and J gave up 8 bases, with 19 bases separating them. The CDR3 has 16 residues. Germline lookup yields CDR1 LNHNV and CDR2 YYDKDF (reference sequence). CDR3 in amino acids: CATSRDEGVGMRGYTF. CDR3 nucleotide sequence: TGTGCCACCAGCAGAGATGAAGGGGTGGGCATGCGAGGCTACACCTTC.

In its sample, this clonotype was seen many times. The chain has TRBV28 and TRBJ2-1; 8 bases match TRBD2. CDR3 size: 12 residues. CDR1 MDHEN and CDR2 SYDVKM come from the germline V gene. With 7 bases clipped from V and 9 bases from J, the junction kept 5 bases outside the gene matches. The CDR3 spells CASIGGRSEQFF. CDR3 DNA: TGTGCCAGCATAGGCGGGAGGAGTGAGCAGTTCTTC.

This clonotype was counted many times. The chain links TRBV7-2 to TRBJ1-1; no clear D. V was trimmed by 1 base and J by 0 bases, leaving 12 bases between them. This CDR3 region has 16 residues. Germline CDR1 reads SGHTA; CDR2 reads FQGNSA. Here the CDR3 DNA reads TGTGCCAGCAGCTTAGTGTATAGTCTCCTGAACACTGAAGCTTTCTTT. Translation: CASSLVYSLLNTEAFF.

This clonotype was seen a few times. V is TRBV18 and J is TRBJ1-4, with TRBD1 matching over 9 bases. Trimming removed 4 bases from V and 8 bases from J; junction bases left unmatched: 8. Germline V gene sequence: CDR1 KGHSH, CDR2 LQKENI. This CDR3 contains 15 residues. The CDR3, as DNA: TGTGCCAGCTCACAACCGGGACAGGGACGGGAAAAACTGTTTTTT. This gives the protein CASSQPGQGREKLFF. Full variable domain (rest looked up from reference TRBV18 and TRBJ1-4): NAGVMQNPRHLVRRRGQEARLRCSPMKGHSHVYWYRQLPEEGLKFMVYLQKENIIDESGMPKERFSAEFPKEGPSILRIQQVVRGDSAAYFCASSQPGQGREKLFFGSGTQLSVL.

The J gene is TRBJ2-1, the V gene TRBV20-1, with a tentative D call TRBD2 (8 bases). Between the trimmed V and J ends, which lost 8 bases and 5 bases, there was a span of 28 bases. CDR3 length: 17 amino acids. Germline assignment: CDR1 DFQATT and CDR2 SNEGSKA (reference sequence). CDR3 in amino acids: CSSARDSGTRRDNEQFF. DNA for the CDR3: TGCAGTTCTGCCCGGGACAGCGGGACTAGAAGGGACAATGAGCAGTTCTTC.

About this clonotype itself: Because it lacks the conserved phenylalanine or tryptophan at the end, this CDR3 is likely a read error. CDR3 sequence reads: CASRKSGAAGANVLTV. In nucleotides, the CDR3 is TGTGCCAGTAGAAAGTCAGGGGCGGCAGGGGCCAACGTCCTGACTGTC. The gene calls are TRBV19 and TRBJ2-6; possibly TRBD1 for D (6 bases). The CDR3 totals 16 residues. Germline values: CDR1 LNHDA, CDR2 SQIVND (reference sequence). Trimming shortened V by 6 bases and J by 4 bases, and 16 bases separated the two germline ends.

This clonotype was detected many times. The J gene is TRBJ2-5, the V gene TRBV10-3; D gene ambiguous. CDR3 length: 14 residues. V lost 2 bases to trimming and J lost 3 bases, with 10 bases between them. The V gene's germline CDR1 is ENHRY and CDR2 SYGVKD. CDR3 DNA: TGTGCCATCAGTGAGCAACAGTACAAAGAGACCCAGTACTTC. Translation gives CAISEQQYKETQYF.

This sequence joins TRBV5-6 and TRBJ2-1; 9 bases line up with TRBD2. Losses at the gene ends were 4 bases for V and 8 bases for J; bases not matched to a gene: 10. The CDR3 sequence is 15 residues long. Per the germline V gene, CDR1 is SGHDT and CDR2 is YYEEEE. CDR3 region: CASSLLSGRKDEQFF. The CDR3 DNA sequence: TGTGCCAGCAGCCTGCTTAGCGGGAGAAAGGATGAGCAGTTCTTC. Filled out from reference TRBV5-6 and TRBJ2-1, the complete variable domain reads DAGVTQSPTHLIKTRGQQVTLRCSPKSGHDTVSWYQQALGQGPQFIFQYYEEEERQRGNFPDRFSGHQFPNYSSELNVNALLLGDSALYLCASSLLSGRKDEQFFGPGTRLTVL.

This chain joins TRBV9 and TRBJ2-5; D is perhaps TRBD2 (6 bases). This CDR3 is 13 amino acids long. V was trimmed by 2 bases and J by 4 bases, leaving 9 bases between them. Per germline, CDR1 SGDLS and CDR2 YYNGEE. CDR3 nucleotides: TGTGCCAGCAGCGTGGAGGGGTCAGAGACCCAGTACTTC. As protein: CASSVEGSETQYF. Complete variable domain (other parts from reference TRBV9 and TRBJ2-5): DSGVTQTPKHLITATGQRVTLRCSPRSGDLSVYWYQQSLDQGLQFLIQYYNGEERAKGNILERFSAQQFPDLHSELNLSSLELGDSALYFCASSVEGSETQYFGPGTRLLVL.

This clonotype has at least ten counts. The CDR3 DNA follows: TGTGCCAGCAGTTTATGGATCGGGACAGATAATGAAAAACTGTTTTTT. Protein: CASSLWIGTDNEKLFF. The chain uses TRBV28 and TRBJ1-4, with 7 bases aligning to TRBD1. This CDR3 has 16 residues. Germline lookup yields CDR1 MDHEN and CDR2 SYDVKM. The trim removed 0 bases at V and 4 bases at J, leaving 5 bases unmatched. The variable domain in full, completed from reference TRBV28 and TRBJ1-4, reads DVKVTQSSRYLVKRTGEKVFLECVQDMDHENMFWYRQDPGLGLRLIYFSYDVKMKEKGDIPEGYSVSREKKERFSLILESASTNQTSMYLCASSLWIGTDNEKLFFGSGTQLSVL.

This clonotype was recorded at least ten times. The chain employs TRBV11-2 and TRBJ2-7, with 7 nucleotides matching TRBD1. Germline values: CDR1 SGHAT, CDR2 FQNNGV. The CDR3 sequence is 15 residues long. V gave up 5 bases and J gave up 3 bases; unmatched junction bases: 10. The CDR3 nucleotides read TGTGCCAGCAGCCCTACCTGGGACAGCAACTACGAGCAGTACTTC. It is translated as CASSPTWDSNYEQYF.

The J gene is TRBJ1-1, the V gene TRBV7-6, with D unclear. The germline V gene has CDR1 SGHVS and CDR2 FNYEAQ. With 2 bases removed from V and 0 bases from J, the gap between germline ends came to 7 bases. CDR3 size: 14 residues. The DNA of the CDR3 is TGTGCCAGCAGCTTAATGGAAATGAACACTGAAGCTTTCTTT. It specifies CASSLMEMNTEAFF.

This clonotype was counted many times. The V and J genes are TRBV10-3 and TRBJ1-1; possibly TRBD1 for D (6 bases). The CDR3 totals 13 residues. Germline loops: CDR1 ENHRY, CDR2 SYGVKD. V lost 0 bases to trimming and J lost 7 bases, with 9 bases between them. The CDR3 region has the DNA TGTGCCATCAGTGAGTCAGGGGGGAATGAAGCTTTCTTT. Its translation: CAISESGGNEAFF.

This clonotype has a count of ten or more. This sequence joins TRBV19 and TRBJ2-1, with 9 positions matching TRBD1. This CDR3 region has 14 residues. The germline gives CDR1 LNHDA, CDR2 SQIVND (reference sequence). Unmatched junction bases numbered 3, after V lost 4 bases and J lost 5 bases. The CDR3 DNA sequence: TGTGCCAGTAGTAAGGGGACAGGGAACAATGAGCAGTTCTTC. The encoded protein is CASSKGTGNNEQFF.

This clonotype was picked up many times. The CDR3 DNA follows: TGTGCCAGCAGCCTGAATGGCGGGACAGGCCTCCTTTATGGCTACACCTTC. Residues: CASSLNGGTGLLYGYTF. V and J are TRBV11-1 and TRBJ1-2, with 8 nucleotides matching TRBD1. CDR3 length: 17 amino acids. Trimming removed 5 bases from V and 5 bases from J; junction bases left unmatched: 16. The germline gives CDR1 SGHAT, CDR2 FQDESV (reference sequence).

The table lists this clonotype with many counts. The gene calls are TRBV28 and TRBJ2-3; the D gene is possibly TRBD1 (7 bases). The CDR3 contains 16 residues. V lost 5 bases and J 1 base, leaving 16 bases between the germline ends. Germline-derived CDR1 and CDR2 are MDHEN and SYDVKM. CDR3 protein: CASSPRPRGGTDTQYF. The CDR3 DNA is TGTGCCAGCAGTCCCCGCCCCAGGGGGGGCACAGATACGCAGTATTTT.

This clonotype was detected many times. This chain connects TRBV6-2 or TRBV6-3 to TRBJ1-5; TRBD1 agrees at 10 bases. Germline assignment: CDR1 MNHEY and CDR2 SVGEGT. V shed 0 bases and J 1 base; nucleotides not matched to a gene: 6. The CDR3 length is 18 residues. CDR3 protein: CASSYSGTGVGSNQPQHF. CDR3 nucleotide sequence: TGTGCCAGCAGTTACTCCGGGACAGGGGTTGGGAGCAATCAGCCCCAGCATTTT.

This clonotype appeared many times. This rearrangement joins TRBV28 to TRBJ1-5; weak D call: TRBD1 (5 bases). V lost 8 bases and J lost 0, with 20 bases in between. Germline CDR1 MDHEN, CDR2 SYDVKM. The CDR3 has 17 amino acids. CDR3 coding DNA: TGTGCCAGCTCTGAAATAATGGGACGGTTTAGCAATCAGCCCCAGCATTTT. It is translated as CASSEIMGRFSNQPQHF.

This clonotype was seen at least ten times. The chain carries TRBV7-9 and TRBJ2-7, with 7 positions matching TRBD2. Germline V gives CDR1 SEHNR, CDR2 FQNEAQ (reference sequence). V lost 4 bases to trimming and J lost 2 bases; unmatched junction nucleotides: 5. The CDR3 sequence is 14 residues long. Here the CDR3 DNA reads TGTGCCAGCAGCTCTAGCGGTTCAACCTACGAGCAGTACTTC. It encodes CASSSSGSTYEQYF.